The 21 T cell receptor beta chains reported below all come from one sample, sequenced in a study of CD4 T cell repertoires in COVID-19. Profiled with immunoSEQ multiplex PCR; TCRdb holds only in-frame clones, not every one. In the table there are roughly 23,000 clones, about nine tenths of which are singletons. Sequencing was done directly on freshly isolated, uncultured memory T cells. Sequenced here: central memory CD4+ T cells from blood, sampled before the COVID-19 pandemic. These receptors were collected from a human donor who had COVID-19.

The CDR3 region is CASSLQGALGDTQYF. DNA of the CDR3: TGTGCCAGCAGTTTACAGGGGGCGTTGGGAGATACGCAGTATTTT. The V and J genes are TRBV28 and TRBJ2-3; 8 bases fit TRBD1. CDR1 is MDHEN, CDR2 SYDVKM, per germline. The CDR3 length is 15 residues. Trimming removed 2 bases from V and 5 bases from J; junction bases left unmatched: 6.

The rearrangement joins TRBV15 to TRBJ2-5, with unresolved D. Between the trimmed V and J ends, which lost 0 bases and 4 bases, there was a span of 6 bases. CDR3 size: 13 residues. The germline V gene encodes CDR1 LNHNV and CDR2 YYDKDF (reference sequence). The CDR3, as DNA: TGTGCCACCAGCAGAGATCACGGAGAGACCCAGTACTTC. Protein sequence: CATSRDHGETQYF.

Written as DNA, the CDR3 is TGTGCCAGCAGTTCCGCCGCGGGGGCCGGGGGTGAAGCTTTCTTT. It is translated as CASSSAAGAGGEAFF. V usage is TRBV28 and J usage is TRBJ1-1; possible D gene TRBD1, 6 bases. V gave up 4 bases and J gave up 7 bases, with 19 bases separating them. The CDR3 runs 15 residues. Germline CDR1 MDHEN, CDR2 SYDVKM.

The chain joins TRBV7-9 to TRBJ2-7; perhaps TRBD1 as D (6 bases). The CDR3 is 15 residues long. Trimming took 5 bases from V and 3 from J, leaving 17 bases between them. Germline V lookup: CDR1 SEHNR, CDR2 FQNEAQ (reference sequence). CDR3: CASSRGTGAGYEQYF. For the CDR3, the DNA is TGTGCCAGCAGCAGGGGGACCGGGGCAGGCTACGAGCAGTACTTC.

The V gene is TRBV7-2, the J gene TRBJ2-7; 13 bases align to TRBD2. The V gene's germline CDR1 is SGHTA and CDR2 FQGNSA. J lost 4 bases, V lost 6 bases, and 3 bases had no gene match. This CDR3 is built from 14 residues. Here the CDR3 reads CASSRTSGRYEQYF. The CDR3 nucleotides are TGTGCCAGCAGTAGGACTAGCGGGAGATACGAGCAGTACTTC.

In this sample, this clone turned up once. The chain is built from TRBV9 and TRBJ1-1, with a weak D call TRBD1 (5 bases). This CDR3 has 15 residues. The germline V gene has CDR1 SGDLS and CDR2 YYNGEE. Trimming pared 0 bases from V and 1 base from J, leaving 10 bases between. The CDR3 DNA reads TGTGCCAGCAGCGTAGTATTAGGGGCGAACACTGAAGCTTTCTTT. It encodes CASSVVLGANTEAFF.

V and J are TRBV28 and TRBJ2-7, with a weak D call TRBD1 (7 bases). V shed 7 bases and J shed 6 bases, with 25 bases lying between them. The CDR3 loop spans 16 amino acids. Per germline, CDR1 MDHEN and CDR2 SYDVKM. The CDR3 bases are TGTGCCAGCACAGACTCAGGGGGGCTAGCCGTGGTCGAGCAGTACTTC. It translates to CASTDSGGLAVVEQYF.

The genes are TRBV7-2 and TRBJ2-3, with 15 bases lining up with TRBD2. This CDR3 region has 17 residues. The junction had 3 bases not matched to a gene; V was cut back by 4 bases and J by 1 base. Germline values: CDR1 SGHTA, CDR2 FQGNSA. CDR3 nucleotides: TGTGCCAGCAGCTCGGGACTAGCGGGAGGTGGCACAGATACGCAGTATTTT. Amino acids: CASSSGLAGGGTDTQYF. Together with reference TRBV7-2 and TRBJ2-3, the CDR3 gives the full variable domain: GAGVSQSPSNKVTEKGKDVELRCDPISGHTALYWYRQSLGQGLEFLIYFQGNSAPDKSGLPSDRFSAERTGGSVSTLTIQRTQQEDSAVYLCASSSGLAGGGTDTQYFGPGTRLTVL.

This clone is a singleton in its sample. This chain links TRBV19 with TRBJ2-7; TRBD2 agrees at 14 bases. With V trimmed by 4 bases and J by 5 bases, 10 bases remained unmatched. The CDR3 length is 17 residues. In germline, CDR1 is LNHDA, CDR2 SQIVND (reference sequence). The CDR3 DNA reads TGTGCCAGTAGTACCGCCGGGACTAGCGGGGGCTGGGACGAGCAGTACTTC. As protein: CASSTAGTSGGWDEQYF.

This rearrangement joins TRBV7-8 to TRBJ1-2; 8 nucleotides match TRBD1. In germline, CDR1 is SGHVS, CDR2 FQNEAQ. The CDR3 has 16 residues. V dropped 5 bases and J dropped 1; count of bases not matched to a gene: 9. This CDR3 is CASSPRTGLNNYGYTF. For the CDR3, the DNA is TGTGCCAGCAGCCCCCGGACAGGGCTAAATAACTATGGCTACACCTTC.

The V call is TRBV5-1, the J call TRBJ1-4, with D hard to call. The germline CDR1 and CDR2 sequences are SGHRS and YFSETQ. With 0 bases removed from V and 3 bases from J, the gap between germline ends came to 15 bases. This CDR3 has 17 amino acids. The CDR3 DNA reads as TGCGCCAGCAGCTTGGACGCCATCGGAGGTTCTAATGAAAAACTGTTTTTT. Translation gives CASSLDAIGGSNEKLFF. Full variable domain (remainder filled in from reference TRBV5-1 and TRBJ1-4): KAGVTQTPRYLIKTRGQQVTLSCSPISGHRSVSWYQQTPGQGLQFLFEYFSETQRNKGNFPGRFSGRQFSNSRSEMNVSTLELGDSALYLCASSLDAIGGSNEKLFFGSGTQLSVL.

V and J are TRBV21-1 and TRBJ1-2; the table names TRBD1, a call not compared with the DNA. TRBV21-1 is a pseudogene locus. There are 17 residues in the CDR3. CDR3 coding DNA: TGTGCCAGCAGCAAAAAGGCCCGCGGGCAGGGGGGCTATGGCTACACCTTC. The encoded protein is CASSKKARGQGGYGYTF.

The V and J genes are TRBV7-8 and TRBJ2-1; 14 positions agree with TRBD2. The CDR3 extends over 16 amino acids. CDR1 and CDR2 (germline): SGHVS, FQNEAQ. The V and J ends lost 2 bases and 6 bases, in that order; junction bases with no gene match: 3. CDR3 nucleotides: TGTGCCAGCAGCTTAAGGACTAGCGGGAGGAGCAATGAGCAGTTCTTC. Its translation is CASSLRTSGRSNEQFF.

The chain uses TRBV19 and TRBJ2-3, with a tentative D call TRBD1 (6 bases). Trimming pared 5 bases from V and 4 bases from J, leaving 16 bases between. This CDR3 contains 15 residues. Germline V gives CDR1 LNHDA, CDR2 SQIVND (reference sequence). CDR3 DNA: TGTGCCAGTAGTTCTTACAGGGCGGCGGCAGATACGCAGTATTTT. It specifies CASSSYRAAADTQYF.

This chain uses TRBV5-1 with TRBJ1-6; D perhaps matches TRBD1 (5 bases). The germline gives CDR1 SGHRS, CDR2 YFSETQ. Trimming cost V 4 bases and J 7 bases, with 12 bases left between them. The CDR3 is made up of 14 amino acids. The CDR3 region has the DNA TGCGCCAGCAGCGAGTGGGGGGTAAATTCACCCCTCCACTTT. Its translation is CASSEWGVNSPLHF.

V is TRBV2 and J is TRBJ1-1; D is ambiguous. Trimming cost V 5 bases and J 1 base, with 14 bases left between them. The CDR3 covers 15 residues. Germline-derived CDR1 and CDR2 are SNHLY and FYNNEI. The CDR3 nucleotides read TGTGCCAGCAGTCGGGATACAGCAGAGAACACTGAAGCTTTCTTT. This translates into CASSRDTAENTEAFF. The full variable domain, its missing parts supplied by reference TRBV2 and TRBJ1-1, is EPEVTQTPSHQVTQMGQEVILRCVPISNHLYFYWYRQILGQKVEFLVSFYNNEISEKSEIFDDQFSVERPDGSNFTLKIRSTKLEDSAMYFCASSRDTAENTEAFFGQGTRLTVV.

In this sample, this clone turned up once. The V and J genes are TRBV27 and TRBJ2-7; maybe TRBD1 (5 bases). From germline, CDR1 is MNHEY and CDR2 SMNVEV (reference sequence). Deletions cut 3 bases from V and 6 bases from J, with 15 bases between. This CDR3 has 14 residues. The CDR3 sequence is CASSFRVSTGEQYF. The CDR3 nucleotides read TGTGCCAGCAGTTTCAGGGTATCTACTGGCGAGCAGTACTTC.

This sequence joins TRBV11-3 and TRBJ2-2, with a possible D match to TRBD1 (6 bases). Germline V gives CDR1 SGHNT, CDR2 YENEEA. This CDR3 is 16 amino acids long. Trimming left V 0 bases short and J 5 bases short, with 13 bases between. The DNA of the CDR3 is TGTGCCAGCAGCTTAGAGGTGGGGGCTGGAACCGGGGAGCTGTTTTTT. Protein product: CASSLEVGAGTGELFF.

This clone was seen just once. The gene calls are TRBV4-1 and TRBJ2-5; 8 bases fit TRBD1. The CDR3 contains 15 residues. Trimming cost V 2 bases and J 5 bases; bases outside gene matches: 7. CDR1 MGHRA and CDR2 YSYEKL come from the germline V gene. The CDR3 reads CASSQQQGVRETQYF. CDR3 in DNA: TGCGCCAGCAGCCAACAACAGGGGGTTAGGGAGACCCAGTACTTC.

CDR3 sequence reads: CASNPREVNKDYEQYF. CDR3 DNA: TGTGCCAGCAACCCAAGGGAGGTTAATAAGGACTACGAGCAGTACTTC. V is TRBV21-1 and J is TRBJ2-7; the listed D gene, TRBD2, was not tested against the DNA. TRBV21-1 is reported as a pseudogene. The CDR3 loop spans 16 amino acids.

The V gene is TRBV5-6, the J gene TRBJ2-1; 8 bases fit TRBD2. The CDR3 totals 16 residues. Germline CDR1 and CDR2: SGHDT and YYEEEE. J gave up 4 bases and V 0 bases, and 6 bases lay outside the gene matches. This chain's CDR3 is CASSLVRVAGYNEQFF. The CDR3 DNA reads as TGTGCCAGCAGCTTGGTCAGGGTAGCGGGATACAATGAGCAGTTCTTC.